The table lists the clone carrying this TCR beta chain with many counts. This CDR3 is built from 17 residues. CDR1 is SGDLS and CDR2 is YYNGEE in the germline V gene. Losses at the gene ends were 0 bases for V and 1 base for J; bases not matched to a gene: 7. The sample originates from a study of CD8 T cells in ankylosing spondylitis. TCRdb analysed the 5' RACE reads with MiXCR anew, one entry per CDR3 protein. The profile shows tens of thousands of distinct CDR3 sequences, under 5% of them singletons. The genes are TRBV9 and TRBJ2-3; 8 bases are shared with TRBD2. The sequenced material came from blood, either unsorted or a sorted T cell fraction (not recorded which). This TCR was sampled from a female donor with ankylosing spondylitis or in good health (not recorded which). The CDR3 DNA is TGTGCCAGCAGCGTAGCTCTGTCGACTAGCGGCACAGATACGCAGTATTTT. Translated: CASSVALSTSGTDTQYF.